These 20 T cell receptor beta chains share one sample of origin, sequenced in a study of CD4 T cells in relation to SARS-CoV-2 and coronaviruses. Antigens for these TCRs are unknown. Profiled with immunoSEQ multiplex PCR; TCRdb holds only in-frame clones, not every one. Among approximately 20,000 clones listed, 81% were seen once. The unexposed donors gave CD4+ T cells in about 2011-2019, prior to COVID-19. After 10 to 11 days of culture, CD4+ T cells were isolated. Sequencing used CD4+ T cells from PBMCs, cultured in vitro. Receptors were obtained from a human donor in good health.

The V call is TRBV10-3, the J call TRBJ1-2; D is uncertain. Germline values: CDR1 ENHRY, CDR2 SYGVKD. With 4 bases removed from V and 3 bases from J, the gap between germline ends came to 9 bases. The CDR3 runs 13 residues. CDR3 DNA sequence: TGTGCCATCAGTGTGAGGGTCTACTATGGCTACACCTTC. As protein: CAISVRVYYGYTF.

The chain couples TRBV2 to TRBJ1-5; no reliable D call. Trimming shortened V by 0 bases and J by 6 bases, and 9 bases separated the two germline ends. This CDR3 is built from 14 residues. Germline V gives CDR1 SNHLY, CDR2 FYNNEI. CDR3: CASSEAPVGQPQHF. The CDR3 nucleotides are TGTGCCAGCAGTGAAGCCCCGGTAGGTCAGCCCCAGCATTTT. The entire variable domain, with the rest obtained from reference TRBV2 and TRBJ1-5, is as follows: EPEVTQTPSHQVTQMGQEVILRCVPISNHLYFYWYRQILGQKVEFLVSFYNNEISEKSEIFDDQFSVERPDGSNFTLKIRSTKLEDSAMYFCASSEAPVGQPQHFGDGTRLSIL.

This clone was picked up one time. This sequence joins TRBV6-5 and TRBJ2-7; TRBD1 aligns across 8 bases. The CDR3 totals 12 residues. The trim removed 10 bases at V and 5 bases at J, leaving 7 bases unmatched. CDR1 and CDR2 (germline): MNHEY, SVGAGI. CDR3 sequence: CATAGGRNEQYF. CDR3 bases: TGTGCCACCGCAGGGGGCCGGAACGAGCAGTACTTC.

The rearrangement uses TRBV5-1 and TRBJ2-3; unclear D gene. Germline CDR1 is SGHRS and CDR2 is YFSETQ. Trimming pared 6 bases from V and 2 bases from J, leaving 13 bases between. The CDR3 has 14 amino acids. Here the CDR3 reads CASTSGRVTDTQYF. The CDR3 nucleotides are TGCGCCAGCACCTCAGGCCGAGTCACAGATACGCAGTATTTT. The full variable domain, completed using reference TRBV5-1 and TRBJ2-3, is KAGVTQTPRYLIKTRGQQVTLSCSPISGHRSVSWYQQTPGQGLQFLFEYFSETQRNKGNFPGRFSGRQFSNSRSEMNVSTLELGDSALYLCASTSGRVTDTQYFGPGTRLTVL.

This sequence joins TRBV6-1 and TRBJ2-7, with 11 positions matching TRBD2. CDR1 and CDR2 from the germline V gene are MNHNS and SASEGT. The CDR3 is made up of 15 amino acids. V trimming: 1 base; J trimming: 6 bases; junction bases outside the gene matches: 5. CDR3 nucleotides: TGTGCCAGCAGTGAAGTGACTAGCGGGAAACTCGAGCAGTACTTC. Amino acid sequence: CASSEVTSGKLEQYF.

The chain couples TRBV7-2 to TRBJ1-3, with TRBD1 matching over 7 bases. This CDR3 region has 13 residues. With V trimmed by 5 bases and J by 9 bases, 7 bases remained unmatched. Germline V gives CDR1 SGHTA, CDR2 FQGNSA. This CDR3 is CASSPYRGSTIYF. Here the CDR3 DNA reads TGTGCCAGCAGCCCATACAGGGGCAGCACCATATATTTT.

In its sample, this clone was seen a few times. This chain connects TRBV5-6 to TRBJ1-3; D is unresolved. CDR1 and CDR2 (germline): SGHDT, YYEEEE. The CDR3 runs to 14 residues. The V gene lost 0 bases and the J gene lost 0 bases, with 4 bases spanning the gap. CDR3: CASSLEHSGNTIYF. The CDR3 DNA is TGTGCCAGCAGCTTGGAACACTCTGGAAACACCATATATTTT.

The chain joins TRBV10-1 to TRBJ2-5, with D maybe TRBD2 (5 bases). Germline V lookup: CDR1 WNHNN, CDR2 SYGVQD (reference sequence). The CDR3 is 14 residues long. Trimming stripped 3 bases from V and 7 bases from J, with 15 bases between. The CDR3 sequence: CASSDSGSTRTQYF. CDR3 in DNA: TGCGCCAGCAGTGATTCGGGGTCCACGCGGACCCAGTACTTC.

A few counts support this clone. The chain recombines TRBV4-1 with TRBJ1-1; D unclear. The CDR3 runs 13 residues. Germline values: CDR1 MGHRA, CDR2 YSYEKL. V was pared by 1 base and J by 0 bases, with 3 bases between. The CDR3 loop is CASSQGMNTEAFF. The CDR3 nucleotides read TGCGCCAGCAGCCAAGGGATGAACACTGAAGCTTTCTTT.

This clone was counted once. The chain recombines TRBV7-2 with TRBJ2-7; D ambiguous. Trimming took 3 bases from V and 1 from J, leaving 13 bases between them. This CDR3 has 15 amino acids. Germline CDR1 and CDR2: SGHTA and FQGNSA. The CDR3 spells CASSLDSGLSYEQYF. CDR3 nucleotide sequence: TGTGCCAGCAGCTTGGATTCCGGGCTATCCTACGAGCAGTACTTC. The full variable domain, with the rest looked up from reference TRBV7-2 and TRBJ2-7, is GAGVSQSPSNKVTEKGKDVELRCDPISGHTALYWYRQSLGQGLEFLIYFQGNSAPDKSGLPSDRFSAERTGGSVSTLTIQRTQQEDSAVYLCASSLDSGLSYEQYFGPGTRLTVT.

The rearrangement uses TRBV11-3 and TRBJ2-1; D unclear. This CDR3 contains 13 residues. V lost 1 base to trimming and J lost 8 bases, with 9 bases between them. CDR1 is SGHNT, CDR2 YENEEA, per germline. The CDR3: CASSLGIGDEQFF. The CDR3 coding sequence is TGTGCCAGCAGCTTAGGTATAGGCGATGAGCAGTTCTTC.

CDR3 in amino acids: CASSKDSRGGNEQFF. Written as DNA, the CDR3 is TGTGCCAGCAGCAAAGATAGCAGGGGAGGCAATGAGCAGTTCTTC. J is TRBJ2-1 and V is TRBV7-2; either TRBD1 or TRBD2 may supply D (6 bases each). The CDR3 loop spans 15 amino acids. The ends were cut back, 5 bases at V and 6 bases at J, with 17 bases in the middle. Germline values: CDR1 SGHTA, CDR2 FQGNSA.

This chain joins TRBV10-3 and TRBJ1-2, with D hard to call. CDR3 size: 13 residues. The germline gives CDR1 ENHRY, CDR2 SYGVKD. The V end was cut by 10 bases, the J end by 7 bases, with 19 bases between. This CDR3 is CATAASVMGGYTF. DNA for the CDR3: TGTGCCACCGCGGCCTCCGTCATGGGTGGCTACACCTTC.

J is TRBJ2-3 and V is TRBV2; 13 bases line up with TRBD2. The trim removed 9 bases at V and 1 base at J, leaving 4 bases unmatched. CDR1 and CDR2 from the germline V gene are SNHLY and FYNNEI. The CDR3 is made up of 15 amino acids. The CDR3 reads CASKGTSGGTDTQYF. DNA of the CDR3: TGTGCCAGTAAAGGGACTAGCGGGGGCACAGATACGCAGTATTTT.

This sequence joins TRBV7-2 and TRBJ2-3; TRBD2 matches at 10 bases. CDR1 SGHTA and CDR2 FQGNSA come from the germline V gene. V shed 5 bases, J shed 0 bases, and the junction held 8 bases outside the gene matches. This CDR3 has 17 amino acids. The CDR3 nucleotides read TGTGCCAGCAGCCCACGGACTAGCGGACCTAGCACAGATACGCAGTATTTT. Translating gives CASSPRTSGPSTDTQYF.

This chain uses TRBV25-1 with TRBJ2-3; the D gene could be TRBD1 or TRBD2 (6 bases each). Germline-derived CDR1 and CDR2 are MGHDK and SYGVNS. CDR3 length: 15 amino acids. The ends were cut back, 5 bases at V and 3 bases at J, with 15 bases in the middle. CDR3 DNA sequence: TGTGCCAGCAGTAAAGGGGGACTGGGAACAGATACGCAGTATTTT. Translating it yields CASSKGGLGTDTQYF.

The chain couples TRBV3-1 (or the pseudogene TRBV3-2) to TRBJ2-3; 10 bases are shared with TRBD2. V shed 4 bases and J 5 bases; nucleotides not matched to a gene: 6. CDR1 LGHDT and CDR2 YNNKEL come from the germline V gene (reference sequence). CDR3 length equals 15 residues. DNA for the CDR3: TGTGCCAGCAGCCGGAGCGGGGGGGCAGGAGATACGCAGTATTTT. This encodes CASSRSGGAGDTQYF.

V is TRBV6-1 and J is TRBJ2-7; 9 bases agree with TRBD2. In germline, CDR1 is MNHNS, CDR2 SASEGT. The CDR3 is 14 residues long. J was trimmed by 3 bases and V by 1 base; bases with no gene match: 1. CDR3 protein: CASSEGLAVYEQYF. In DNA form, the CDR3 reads TGTGCCAGCAGTGAAGGACTAGCGGTCTACGAGCAGTACTTC.

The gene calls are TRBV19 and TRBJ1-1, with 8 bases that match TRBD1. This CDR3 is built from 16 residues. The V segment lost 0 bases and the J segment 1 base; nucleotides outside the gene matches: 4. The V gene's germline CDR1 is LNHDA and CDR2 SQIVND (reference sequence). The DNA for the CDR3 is TGTGCCAGTAGTATAGAGTCAGGGGGCCCGAACACTGAAGCTTTCTTT. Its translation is CASSIESGGPNTEAFF.

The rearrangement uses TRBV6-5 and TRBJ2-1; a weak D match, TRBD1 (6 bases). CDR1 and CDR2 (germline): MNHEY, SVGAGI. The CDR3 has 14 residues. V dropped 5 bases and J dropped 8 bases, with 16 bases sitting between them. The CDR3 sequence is CASSIGQIVYEQFF. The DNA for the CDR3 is TGTGCCAGCAGTATCGGACAGATCGTCTATGAGCAGTTCTTC.